This T cell receptor (beta chain) was recovered during a study of T cell responses to AZD1222 COVID-19 vaccine. Points from the study as a whole: No repertoire was sampled before or during the peak T cell response, only after it. The span of vaccine-associated CD4 TCRs extended across spike, with dominance at 160-218 and 743-854. Only 5 or 6 people who got AZD1222 tested seropositive at baseline. Females outnumbered males among donors, who were mostly white British; clonal diversity was possibly underestimated.

The germline gives CDR1 MDHEN, CDR2 SYDVKM. The germline V and J ends were trimmed by 5 bases and 3 bases, with 14 bases remaining between them. CDR3 length: 14 residues. This table comes from immunoSEQ multiplex PCR, and its TCRdb copy is limited to in-frame clones, with some not included. The data hold more than 150,000 clones, with 85% to 90% observed a single time. Concerning this clone itself: Its antigen is undetermined.

The sequence was obtained from an adult in good health. The J gene is TRBJ2-7, the V gene TRBV28, with D perhaps TRBD1 or TRBD2 (5 bases each). The sample in question was peripheral blood, obtained on day 0 of AZD1222 vaccination. In DNA form, the CDR3 reads TGTGCCAGCAGTCGATCGGGACGGATCTACGAGCAGTACTTC. It encodes CASSRSGRIYEQYF.